The rows below give T cell receptor beta chains drawn from one sample of a study of circulating and synovial CD4+ cells in juvenile arthritis. Profiled with immunoSEQ multiplex PCR; TCRdb holds only in-frame clones, not every one. The data show about 39,000 clones, about 94% seen once. Sequenced: CD4+ T cells from blood. These receptors came from a human donor with juvenile idiopathic arthritis. Both conserved end residues are part of each CDR3. A D gene is named only where the DNA matches it firmly. Size values are once, few and many counts, or a class for expanded clones, and some rows have none.

D gene: TRBD1
V gene: TRBV25-1
J gene: TRBJ2-7
CDR3 length: 16
clone size: -
CDR3 protein: CASSVPGGTGTYEQYF
CDR3 DNA: TGTGCCAGCAGTGTCCCGGGCGGGACAGGGACATACGAGCAGTACTTC

D gene: -
V gene: TRBV5-1
J gene: TRBJ1-4
CDR3 length: 14
clone size: -
CDR3 protein: CASSLAGEQEKLFF
CDR3 DNA: TGCGCCAGCAGCTTGGCCGGGGAGCAAGAAAAACTGTTTTTT

D gene: TRBD2
V gene: TRBV7-3
J gene: TRBJ2-3
CDR3 length: 15
clone size: once
CDR3 protein: CASSHLAGVGDTQYF
CDR3 DNA: TGTGCCAGCAGTCATCTAGCGGGGGTAGGGGATACGCAGTATTTT

D gene: -
V gene: TRBV4-3
J gene: TRBJ1-2
CDR3 length: 13
clone size: -
CDR3 protein: CASSQDRDYGYTF
CDR3 DNA: TGCGCCAGCAGCCAAGACAGGGACTATGGCTACACCTTC

D gene: TRBD1
V gene: TRBV4-1
J gene: TRBJ1-2
CDR3 length: 18
clone size: -
CDR3 protein: CASSQTRGQGAVGYGYTF
CDR3 DNA: TGCGCCAGCAGCCAAACCCGTGGACAGGGGGCTGTGGGCTATGGCTACACCTTC

D gene: TRBD1
V gene: TRBV2
J gene: TRBJ1-2
CDR3 length: 14
clone size: -
CDR3 protein: CASNQDRVLGGYTF
CDR3 DNA: TGTGCCAGCAACCAGGACAGGGTATTGGGTGGCTACACCTTC

D gene: TRBD1
V gene: TRBV18
J gene: TRBJ1-4
CDR3 length: 14
clone size: -
CDR3 protein: CASSRGQGIEKLFF
CDR3 DNA: TGTGCCAGCTCGCGGGGACAGGGGATTGAAAAACTGTTTTTT

D gene: TRBD2
V gene: TRBV29-1
J gene: TRBJ2-7
CDR3 length: 15
clone size: once
CDR3 protein: CSVRVTSGTTYEQYF
CDR3 DNA: TGCAGCGTTCGAGTGACTAGCGGGACAACCTACGAGCAGTACTTC

D gene: -
V gene: TRBV14
J gene: TRBJ2-2
CDR3 length: 14
clone size: -
CDR3 protein: CASSQGLYTGELFF
CDR3 DNA: TGTGCCAGCAGCCAAGGGCTGTACACCGGGGAGCTGTTTTTT

D gene: -
V gene: TRBV7-8
J gene: TRBJ2-3
CDR3 length: 15
clone size: once
CDR3 protein: CASSLSQGVTDTQYF
CDR3 DNA: TGTGCCAGCAGCTTAAGCCAGGGCGTCACAGATACGCAGTATTTT

D gene: -
V gene: TRBV28
J gene: TRBJ1-6
CDR3 length: 11
clone size: -
CDR3 protein: CASSLYSPLHF
CDR3 DNA: TGTGCCAGCAGTCTGTACTCCCCCCTCCACTTT

D gene: -
V gene: TRBV19
J gene: TRBJ2-5
CDR3 length: 13
clone size: -
CDR3 protein: CASSRDSRGTQYF
CDR3 DNA: TGTGCCAGTAGTCGGGACTCCCGGGGGACCCAGTACTTC

D gene: TRBD2
V gene: TRBV5-4
J gene: TRBJ2-5
CDR3 length: 16
clone size: -
CDR3 protein: CASSSGGGGRQETQYF
CDR3 DNA: TGTGCCAGCAGCTCCGGGGGGGGAGGGAGGCAAGAGACCCAGTACTTC

D gene: -
V gene: TRBV18
J gene: TRBJ1-1
CDR3 length: 14
clone size: few
CDR3 protein: CASSPARGNTEAFF
CDR3 DNA: TGTGCCAGCTCACCAGCCCGGGGGAACACTGAAGCTTTCTTT

D gene: TRBD2
V gene: TRBV5-1
J gene: TRBJ2-5
CDR3 length: 16
clone size: -
CDR3 protein: CASSGWATSGQETQYF
CDR3 DNA: TGCGCCAGCAGCGGATGGGCCACTAGCGGGCAAGAGACCCAGTACTTC

D gene: -
V gene: TRBV6-5
J gene: TRBJ2-3
CDR3 length: 11
clone size: once
CDR3 protein: CATRQAGTQYF
CDR3 DNA: TGTGCCACCCGCCAGGCCGGCACGCAGTATTTT

D gene: TRBD1
V gene: TRBV7-7
J gene: TRBJ2-5
CDR3 length: 16
clone size: -
CDR3 protein: CASSSGTANLQETQYF
CDR3 DNA: TGTGCTAGCAGCTCTGGGACAGCCAACTTACAAGAGACCCAGTACTTC

D gene: TRBD1
V gene: TRBV11-1
J gene: TRBJ1-4
CDR3 length: 14
clone size: -
CDR3 protein: CASTRGSTNEKLFF
CDR3 DNA: TGTGCCAGCACCAGGGGGTCAACTAATGAAAAACTGTTTTTT

D gene: -
V gene: TRBV5-4
J gene: TRBJ2-7
CDR3 length: 15
clone size: -
CDR3 protein: CASGGDRESRHEQYF
CDR3 DNA: TGTGCCAGCGGAGGGGACAGAGAAAGCCGCCACGAGCAGTACTTC

D gene: -
V gene: TRBV4-3
J gene: TRBJ2-1
CDR3 length: 13
clone size: -
CDR3 protein: CASSPKEGNEQFF
CDR3 DNA: TGCGCCAGCAGCCCTAAAGAGGGAAATGAGCAGTTCTTC

D gene: -
V gene: TRBV7-8
J gene: TRBJ1-1
CDR3 length: 15
clone size: -
CDR3 protein: CASSFAGSLNTEAFF
CDR3 DNA: TGTGCCAGCAGCTTCGCGGGGTCCTTGAACACTGAAGCTTTCTTT

D gene: -
V gene: TRBV2
J gene: TRBJ1-2
CDR3 length: 13
clone size: -
CDR3 protein: CASSERPPDGYTF
CDR3 DNA: TGTGCCAGCAGTGAACGTCCCCCCGATGGCTACACCTTC

D gene: -
V gene: TRBV5-1
J gene: TRBJ2-2
CDR3 length: 12
clone size: -
CDR3 protein: CASSWSPGELFF
CDR3 DNA: TGCGCCAGCAGCTGGAGCCCCGGGGAGCTGTTTTTT